This T cell receptor beta chain is from a study of CD8+CD57+ T cells in acquired aplastic anemia. Study as a whole: Sorted CD4+ and CD8+ cells yielded DNA averaging approximately 3 ug. Healthy donor sequencing depth: some 10 million CD4+, some 11 million CD8+ reads. Study-wide findings and caveats: Both patients and controls carried the same twenty-nine CD8+ CDR3 sequences. Controls and patients did not differ significantly in CD8+ Simpson's diversity.

For CDR3 and TCR beta VDJ profiling, genomic DNA was the template used. In TCRdb, the reads were re-called with MiXCR into one record per CDR3 protein. Of some 130,000 distinct CDR3 sequences listed, less than 45% were seen once; the top ten hold around 8.4%. The sample holds one count of this clonotype. Its antigen is unidentified. Since no conserved phenylalanine or tryptophan closes the CDR3, a read error is the likely cause. The V and J ends lost 5 bases and 9 bases respectively, with 14 bases between them. The V gene's germline CDR1 is DFQATT and CDR2 SNEGSKA (reference sequence). This CDR3 region has 12 residues.

The sequencing input was sorted CD4+, CD8+, or CD8+CD57+ T cells (not recorded which) from PBMCs. The clonotype originates from a human donor in good health, serving as a control. This chain connects TRBV20-1 to TRBJ1-3; TRBD1 might be the D (6 bases). CDR3 sequence (DNA): TGCAGTGCTTTGGGACACGTAAGCACCATATATCTT. This encodes CSALGHVSTIYL.